The 23 T cell receptor beta chains presented below share a single source sample, sequenced in a study of OX40 agonist ivuxolimab in advanced cancers. Profiling relied on immunoSEQ multiplex PCR, and the TCRdb table lists in-frame clones only, not all of them. The sample consists of under 65,000 clones, around 90% of them appearing once. The starting material was CD4+ or CD8+ T cells sorted from blood, obtained in a trial of the OX40 agonist ivuxolimab. These receptors were obtained from an adult with an advanced solid tumor such as melanoma, head and neck, liver or kidney cancer.

In its sample, this clone was seen once. V gene TRBV7-6 combines with J gene TRBJ1-1, with unresolved D. The germline gives CDR1 SGHVS, CDR2 FNYEAQ. Between the trimmed V and J ends, which lost 5 bases and 1 base, there was a span of 11 bases. This CDR3 is built from 14 residues. CDR3 nucleotide sequence: TGTGCCAGCAGCAGCAATGGCCCGAACACTGAAGCTTTCTTT. Its translation: CASSSNGPNTEAFF. Based on the CDR3 plus reference TRBV7-6 and TRBJ1-1, the full variable domain is GAGVSQSPRYKVTKRGQDVALRCDPISGHVSLYWYRQALGQGPEFLTYFNYEAQQDKSGLPNDRFSAERPEGSISTLTIQRTEQRDSAMYRCASSSNGPNTEAFFGQGTRLTVV.

The rearrangement uses TRBV20-1 and TRBJ2-5; D ambiguous. The germline V and J ends were trimmed by 1 base and 4 bases, with 1 base remaining between them. The CDR3 consists of 10 residues. Germline CDR1 reads DFQATT; CDR2 reads SNEGSKA (reference sequence). CDR3 DNA sequence: TGCAGTGCTAGAGGAGAGACCCAGTACTTC. It encodes CSARGETQYF.

The CDR3 DNA reads as TGTGCCAGCAGTCAGGACAGTCGACGGCCCCAGCATTTT. The encoded protein is CASSQDSRRPQHF. The chain carries TRBV27 and TRBJ1-5, with a possible D match to TRBD1 (6 bases). This CDR3 spans 13 amino acids. Trimming stripped 5 bases from V and 9 bases from J, with 14 bases between. The germline gives CDR1 MNHEY, CDR2 SMNVEV (reference sequence).

The CDR3 DNA reads TGCGCCAGCAGCCAAGAGTCGAGCCACAATGGTTGGAGTCCTAATGGCTACACCTTC. This gives the protein CASSQESSHNGWSPNGYTF. This rearrangement joins TRBV4-3 to TRBJ1-2; no reliable D call. V was shortened by 0 bases and J by 6 bases, with 26 bases between the two germline ends. The length of the CDR3 is 19 residues. From germline, CDR1 is LGHNA and CDR2 YSLEER.

The J gene is TRBJ2-1, the V gene TRBV2; D is ambiguous. V lost 4 bases, J lost 4 bases, and 5 bases lay in between. Germline CDR1 reads SNHLY; CDR2 reads FYNNEI. The CDR3 has 12 residues. CDR3 sequence (DNA): TGTGCCAGCAGTGGCAGTTACAATGAGCAGTTCTTC. It codes for CASSGSYNEQFF.

The rearrangement links TRBV19 to TRBJ1-2, with 9 bases aligning to TRBD1. The junction had 7 bases not matched to a gene; V was cut back by 6 bases and J by 8 bases. The CDR3 contains 13 residues. Germline loops: CDR1 LNHDA, CDR2 SQIVND (reference sequence). CDR3 sequence: CASRGTGIHGYTF. The CDR3 DNA reads as TGTGCCAGTAGAGGGACAGGGATTCACGGCTACACCTTC.

This clone was found once. The CDR3 nucleotides are TGTGCCAGCAGTTACGGGCAGGGAAGGTACTATGGCTACACCTTC. This codes for CASSYGQGRYYGYTF. The rearrangement uses TRBV6-5 and TRBJ1-2; possible D gene TRBD1, 5 bases. With 2 bases removed from V and 3 bases from J, the gap between germline ends came to 13 bases. Germline V gives CDR1 MNHEY, CDR2 SVGAGI. This CDR3 is 15 amino acids long.

The gene calls are TRBV7-2 and TRBJ2-1, with D unclear. This CDR3 contains 13 residues. V lost 8 bases and J lost 5, with 13 bases in between. The germline CDR1 and CDR2 sequences are SGHTA and FQGNSA. CDR3 sequence reads: CASHPVPDNEQFF. In DNA, the CDR3 is TGTGCCAGCCACCCTGTGCCGGACAATGAGCAGTTCTTC. Variable domain in full (rest from reference TRBV7-2 and TRBJ2-1): GAGVSQSPSNKVTEKGKDVELRCDPISGHTALYWYRQSLGQGLEFLIYFQGNSAPDKSGLPSDRFSAERTGGSVSTLTIQRTQQEDSAVYLCASHPVPDNEQFFGPGTRLTVL.

The rearrangement uses TRBV19 and TRBJ2-3, with D perhaps TRBD1 (6 bases). The CDR3 runs 15 residues. With 3 bases removed from V and 0 bases from J, the gap between germline ends came to 10 bases. Germline CDR1 reads LNHDA; CDR2 reads SQIVND (reference sequence). CDR3 residues: CASSIGTRSTDTQYF. CDR3 coding DNA: TGTGCCAGTAGTATCGGGACACGGAGCACAGATACGCAGTATTTT.

J is TRBJ2-7 and V is TRBV7-6; tentatively, D is TRBD2 (5 bases). V lost 4 bases to trimming and J lost 3 bases, with 10 bases between them. Germline lookup yields CDR1 SGHVS and CDR2 FNYEAQ. The CDR3 spans 13 residues. CDR3 sequence reads: CASSYAGLYEQYF. CDR3 nucleotide sequence: TGTGCCAGCAGCTATGCGGGCCTCTACGAGCAGTACTTC.

The rearrangement links TRBV9 to TRBJ2-1; no reliable D call. The CDR3 loop spans 14 amino acids. The V and J ends lost 3 bases and 4 bases respectively, with 11 bases between them. CDR1 is SGDLS, CDR2 YYNGEE, per germline. CDR3 DNA: TGTGCCAGCAGCGCGACCAACGAATACAATGAGCAGTTCTTC. It specifies CASSATNEYNEQFF.

V gene TRBV5-1 combines with J gene TRBJ2-1; 12 bases align to TRBD1. Unmatched junction bases numbered 6, after V lost 0 bases and J lost 8 bases. The CDR3 covers 16 residues. Germline CDR1 SGHRS, CDR2 YFSETQ. The CDR3 DNA reads as TGCGCCAGCAGCTTGGCCGGGACAGGGGGCATCGATGAGCAGTTCTTC. Translation gives CASSLAGTGGIDEQFF.

The chain recombines TRBV11-2 with TRBJ2-7; D gene ambiguous. CDR3 length: 17 amino acids. V was clipped by 0 bases and J by 5 bases, with 20 bases between them. CDR1 is SGHAT, CDR2 FQNNGV, per germline. The CDR3 DNA follows: TGTGCCAGCAGCTTAGATCTCACTTGGGGTAGAAGCGACGAGCAGTACTTC. Translation gives CASSLDLTWGRSDEQYF.

The V call is TRBV30, the J call TRBJ2-5; D unresolved. The last part of the DNA fits TRBJ2-7 better; the J call may be wrong. Germline V gene sequence: CDR1 GTSNPN, CDR2 SVGIG (reference sequence). The CDR3 runs 15 residues. Written as DNA, the CDR3 is TGTGCCTGGAGTGTACGAGACATATACTACTACGAGCAGTACTTC. The encoded protein is CAWSVRDIYYYEQYF.

V is TRBV7-9 and J is TRBJ2-7, with unresolved D. There are 11 residues in the CDR3. Germline V gives CDR1 SEHNR, CDR2 FQNEAQ (reference sequence). Deletions cut 6 bases from V and 5 bases from J, with 8 bases between. The CDR3 region has the DNA TGTGCCAGCAGTCGTATCCACGAGCAGTACTTC. Translation: CASSRIHEQYF.

The V and J genes are TRBV27 and TRBJ1-5, with 7 bases fitting TRBD1. Trimming took 6 bases from V and 5 from J; bases not matched to a gene: 4. The CDR3 contains 13 residues. CDR1 and CDR2 from the germline V gene are MNHEY and SMNVEV (reference sequence). As DNA, the CDR3 is TGTGCCAGCAGAAACAGGGGAGATCAGCCCCAGCATTTT. Its translation is CASRNRGDQPQHF.

The genes are TRBV6-5 and TRBJ2-7; 9 bases agree with TRBD1. The CDR3 has 15 residues. Germline V lookup: CDR1 MNHEY, CDR2 SVGAGI. The J segment lost 5 bases and the V segment lost 7 bases, leaving 12 bases of the junction unmatched. The CDR3 nucleotides read TGTGCCAGCAACGACCCGGGACAGGGTATTAACGAGCAGTACTTC. Translated, it gives CASNDPGQGINEQYF.

Of note for this clone: At one boundary the junction diverges from the germline segment, which might be a read error. V is TRBV4-1 and J is TRBJ1-6; tentatively, D is TRBD1 (5 bases). The CDR3 is 15 residues long. Germline V gene lookup returns CDR1 MGHRA and CDR2 YSYEKL. In DNA, the CDR3 is TGCGCCAGCAGCCAAGCAGGGTCCTTTAATTCACCCCTCCACTTT. This encodes CASSQAGSFNSPLHF.

The chain couples TRBV28 to TRBJ2-7, with unresolved D. With 10 bases removed from V and 7 bases from J, the gap between germline ends came to 20 bases. This CDR3 has 13 residues. From germline, CDR1 is MDHEN and CDR2 SYDVKM. The CDR3 sequence is CATTLVDRSEQYF. CDR3 nucleotide sequence: TGTGCCACCACCCTTGTGGACCGCTCGGAGCAGTACTTC.

This chain links TRBV27 with TRBJ2-2, with 12 positions matching TRBD2. This CDR3 spans 16 amino acids. V was pared by 3 bases and J by 6 bases, with 5 bases of the junction left unmatched. The germline gives CDR1 MNHEY, CDR2 SMNVEV (reference sequence). The CDR3 sequence: CASSFLAGGPPGELFF. CDR3 coding DNA: TGTGCCAGCAGTTTCCTAGCGGGAGGGCCTCCCGGGGAGCTGTTTTTT.

This clone occurred a few times. The chain combines TRBV9 with TRBJ1-1; the match to TRBD1 covers 8 bases. The V gene's germline CDR1 is SGDLS and CDR2 YYNGEE. This CDR3 comprises 14 residues. J gave up 1 base and V 5 bases, and 4 bases lay outside the gene matches. CDR3 residues: CASSDGQGNTEAFF. The CDR3, as DNA: TGTGCCAGCAGTGACGGACAGGGGAACACTGAAGCTTTCTTT.

This chain uses TRBV5-4 with TRBJ2-1; the D gene is possibly TRBD2 (5 bases). CDR1 and CDR2 (germline): SGHNT, YYREEE (reference sequence). The length of the CDR3 is 13 residues. The V end was cut by 3 bases, the J end by 7 bases, with 11 bases between. DNA of the CDR3: TGTGCCAGCAGCTCAGACACTAGAAATGAGCAGTTCTTC. It specifies CASSSDTRNEQFF.

The CDR3: CASSLAGVYNEQFF. CDR3 nucleotide sequence: TGTGCCAGCAGTCTAGCGGGGGTTTACAATGAGCAGTTCTTC. This rearrangement joins TRBV6-5 to TRBJ2-1; 10 bases are shared with TRBD2. This CDR3 is built from 14 residues. Germline V gene sequence: CDR1 MNHEY, CDR2 SVGAGI. Trimming cost V 5 bases and J 4 bases; bases outside gene matches: 2.